The TCR beta chain under discussion was sequenced for a study of T cell responses to AZD1222 COVID-19 vaccine. Study-wide background: Pooled samples include second doses given at about 4 or 12 weeks.

With regard to this clone: The antigen is not known.

Sequencing used immunoSEQ multiplex PCR; TCRdb keeps in-frame clones, though not all of them. The data show about 92,000 clones, around 90% seen once. With V trimmed by 4 bases and J by 5 bases, 10 bases remained unmatched. The CDR3 spans 15 residues. Germline CDR1 MNHEY, CDR2 SMNVEV (reference sequence). Findings of the study overall: Regions 160-218 and 743-854 held dominance among vaccine-associated CD4 TCRs, which spanned spike. Donors were largely white British and mainly female; clonal diversity was possibly underestimated. AZD1222 recipients seropositive at baseline numbered only five to seven.

The source material was peripheral blood, sampled on day 0 of AZD1222 vaccination. J is TRBJ1-1 and V is TRBV27; 7 nucleotides line up with TRBD1. The receptor comes from an adult in good health. CDR3 amino acids: CASSSRQGVGTEAFF. In DNA, the CDR3 is TGTGCCAGCAGTTCAAGACAGGGAGTTGGGACTGAAGCTTTCTTT.